This is a list of T cell receptor beta chains from one sample in a study of blood T cells in healthy people across ages. MiXCR, run by TCRdb on the 5' RACE reads, gives a single entry per CDR3 protein. The data contain under 1,000,000 distinct CDR3 sequences, around 45% of them singletons. Sample: blood. Receptors originate from a man older than 75 in good health. CDR3s include the opening cysteine and the closing phenylalanine or tryptophan. Each record gives: D gene, clone size, J gene, V gene, CDR3 protein, CDR3 DNA. D genes are given only for firm matches. The listing skips clone size in some rows; elsewhere it reads once, few, many or a size class.

>.|many|TRBJ2-3|TRBV18
CASSPSLGQNTDTQYF
TGTGCCAGCTCACCATCCTTGGGACAAAACACAGATACGCAGTATTTT
>.|.|TRBJ2-5|TRBV24-1
CATSGQDTYELYF
TGTGCCACCAGTGGTCAGGACACCTACGAGCTGTACTTC
>.|.|TRBJ1-1|TRBV3-1
CASSQDVQQNTEAFF
TGTGCCAGCAGCCAAGATGTACAGCAGAACACTGAAGCTTTCTTT
>TRBD2|few|TRBJ2-1|TRBV5-1
CASSFDGGGPNEQFF
TGCGCCAGCAGCTTTGACGGCGGGGGACCCAATGAGCAGTTCTTC
>.|many|TRBJ2-2|TRBV28
CASSSPPLEPNTGELFF
TGTGCCAGCAGTTCCCCTCCACTAGAGCCGAACACCGGGGAGCTGTTTTTT
>TRBD2|many|TRBJ2-5|TRBV4-2
CASSQEAGTYETQYF
TGTGCCAGCAGCCAAGAAGCGGGAACGTATGAGACCCAGTACTTC
>.|.|TRBJ2-7|TRBV20-1
CSAGRGWTFSSYEQYF
TGCAGTGCCGGTAGGGGTTGGACTTTCAGCTCCTACGAGCAGTACTTC
>TRBD2|few|TRBJ2-1|TRBV5-5
CASSPPLAGVRYNEQFF
TGTGCCAGCAGCCCCCCCCTAGCGGGAGTTAGGTACAATGAGCAGTTCTTC
>.|.|TRBJ1-4|TRBV20-1
CSASPGATNEKLFF
TGCAGTGCTAGTCCCGGGGCAACTAATGAAAAACTGTTTTTT
>.|once|TRBJ2-3|TRBV12-3/TRBV12-4
CASSGLGRTDVEYF
TGTGCCAGCAGTGGACTGGGGAGAACAGATGTGGAGTATTTT
>TRBD2|.|TRBJ2-5|TRBV5-5
CASSLTLAGRYNEQYF
TGTGCCAGCAGCTTGACACTAGCGGGCAGATACAATGAGCAGTACTTC
>.|many|TRBJ2-5|TRBV5-1
CASSPPEGGKTQYF
TGCGCCAGCAGCCCCCCTGAGGGCGGCAAGACCCAGTACTTC
>TRBD2|.|TRBJ2-1|TRBV12-3/TRBV12-4
CACSLLAGLHEQFF
TGTGCCTGCAGCTTACTAGCGGGACTTCATGAGCAGTTCTTC
>.|.|TRBJ2-2|TRBV4-3
CASSQGGGVMGTGELFF
TGCGCCAGCAGCCAAGGGGGTGGCGTAATGGGCACCGGGGAGCTGTTTTTT
>.|once|TRBJ2-1|TRBV7-2
CASSPRTFGEQFF
TGTGCCAGCAGCCCCCGGACGTTTGGCGAGCAGTTCTTC
>.|.|TRBJ1-2|TRBV14
CASSQTRESYGYTF
TGTGCCAGCAGCCAAACGAGGGAAAGCTATGGCTACACCTTC
>.|few|TRBJ2-1|TRBV7-2
CASSLDRRVEQFF
TGTGCCAGCAGCTTAGATCGCAGGGTTGAGCAGTTCTTC
>.|.|TRBJ1-1|TRBV7-2
CASRRSTEAFF
TGTGCCAGCAGGCGGTCCACTGAAGCTTTCTTT
>.|.|TRBJ1-6|TRBV12-3/TRBV12-4
CASRDSRPYNSPLHF
TGTGCCAGCAGGGACAGTCGCCCCTATAATTCACCCCTCCACTTT
>.|.|TRBJ1-6|TRBV20-1
CSASYRVRTGSPLHF
TGCAGTGCTTCGTACCGGGTCAGGACTGGCTCACCCCTCCACTTT
>.|few|TRBJ2-6|TRBV20-1
CSAPSRDSGANVLTF
TGCAGTGCTCCCTCGAGGGATTCTGGGGCCAACGTCCTGACTTTC
>TRBD2|few|TRBJ2-3|TRBV20-1
CSADSGRSTDTQYF
TGCAGTGCCGATAGCGGGAGAAGCACAGATACGCAGTATTTT
>.|.|TRBJ2-6|TRBV12-3/TRBV12-4
CASSRGYSSGANVLTF
TGTGCCAGCAGCAGAGGATACTCCTCTGGGGCCAACGTCCTGACTTTC
>TRBD2|.|TRBJ2-5|TRBV28
CASSILAGERETQYF
TGTGCCAGCAGTATCTTAGCGGGAGAGCGAGAGACCCAGTACTTC
>TRBD2|.|TRBJ2-3|TRBV5-1
CASSLRGGLRTDTQYF
TGCGCCAGCAGCTTGCGGGGGGGCTTACGAACAGATACGCAGTATTTT
>TRBD2|few|TRBJ2-7|TRBV12-3/TRBV12-4
CASSLSGTSGTSSYEQYF
TGTGCCAGCAGTTTATCCGGGACTAGCGGGACGAGCTCCTACGAGCAGTACTTC
>TRBD2|.|TRBJ2-1|TRBV12-3/TRBV12-4
CASSLPPGLAGLFF
TGTGCCAGCAGTTTACCGCCCGGACTAGCGGGACTGTTCTTC
>.|many|TRBJ2-1|TRBV20-1
CSTGGAPQSSYNEQFF
TGCAGCACAGGCGGGGCTCCCCAAAGCTCCTACAATGAGCAGTTCTTC
>.|.|TRBJ2-5|TRBV10-3
CAIGREGAQETQYF
TGTGCCATTGGCCGCGAAGGTGCCCAAGAGACCCAGTACTTC
>.|.|TRBJ2-3|TRBV7-2
CASSTALGTQYF
TGTGCCAGCAGCACGGCATTGGGTACGCAGTATTTT